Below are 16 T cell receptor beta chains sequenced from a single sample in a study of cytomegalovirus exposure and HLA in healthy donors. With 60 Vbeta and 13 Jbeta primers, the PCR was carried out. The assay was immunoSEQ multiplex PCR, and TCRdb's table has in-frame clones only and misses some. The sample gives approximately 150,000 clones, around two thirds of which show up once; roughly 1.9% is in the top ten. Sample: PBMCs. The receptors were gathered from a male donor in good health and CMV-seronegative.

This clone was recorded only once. This CDR3 is CASSGHPIDRLLGYTF. The CDR3 DNA reads TGCGCCAGCAGTGGTCACCCCATCGACAGGTTATTAGGCTACACCTTC. The chain has TRBV10-2 and TRBJ1-2; D might be TRBD1 (6 bases). V lost 4 bases, J lost 8 bases, and 23 bases lay in between. The germline V gene encodes CDR1 WSHSY and CDR2 SAAADI. This CDR3 region has 16 residues.

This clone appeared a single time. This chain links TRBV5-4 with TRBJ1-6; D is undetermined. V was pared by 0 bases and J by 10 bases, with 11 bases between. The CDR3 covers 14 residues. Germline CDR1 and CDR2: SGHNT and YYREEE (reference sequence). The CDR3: CASSLAQADSPLHF. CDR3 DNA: TGTGCCAGCAGCTTGGCCCAAGCGGACTCACCCCTCCACTTT.

In nucleotides, the CDR3 is TGTGCCAGCAGCTTGAGCATCCTACAAGAGACCCAGTACTTC. It codes for CASSLSILQETQYF. The gene calls are TRBV5-6 and TRBJ2-5, with D unresolved. V shed 1 base and J shed 2 bases, with 9 bases lying between them. Germline V gives CDR1 SGHDT, CDR2 YYEEEE. The CDR3 has 14 amino acids. The full variable domain, its missing parts supplied by reference TRBV5-6 and TRBJ2-5, is DAGVTQSPTHLIKTRGQQVTLRCSPKSGHDTVSWYQQALGQGPQFIFQYYEEEERQRGNFPDRFSGHQFPNYSSELNVNALLLGDSALYLCASSLSILQETQYFGPGTRLLVL.

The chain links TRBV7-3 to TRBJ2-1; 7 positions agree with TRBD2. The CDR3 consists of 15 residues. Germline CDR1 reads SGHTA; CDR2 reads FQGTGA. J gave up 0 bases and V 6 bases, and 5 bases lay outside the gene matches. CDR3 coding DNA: TGTGCCAGCAGTTGGGGGGGTAGCTCCTACAATGAGCAGTTCTTC. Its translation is CASSWGGSSYNEQFF.

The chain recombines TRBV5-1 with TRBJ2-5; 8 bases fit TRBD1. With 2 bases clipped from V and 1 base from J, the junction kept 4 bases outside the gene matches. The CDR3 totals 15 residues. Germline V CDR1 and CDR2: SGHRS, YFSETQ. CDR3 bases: TGCGCCAGCAGCTTAGGACAGGGCGTCCAAGAGACCCAGTACTTC. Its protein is CASSLGQGVQETQYF.

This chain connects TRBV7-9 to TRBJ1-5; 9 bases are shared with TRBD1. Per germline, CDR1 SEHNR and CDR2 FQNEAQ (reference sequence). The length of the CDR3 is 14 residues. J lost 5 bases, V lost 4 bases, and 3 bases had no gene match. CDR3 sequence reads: CASSYRGPDQPQHF. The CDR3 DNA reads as TGTGCCAGCAGCTACAGGGGGCCCGATCAGCCCCAGCATTTT.

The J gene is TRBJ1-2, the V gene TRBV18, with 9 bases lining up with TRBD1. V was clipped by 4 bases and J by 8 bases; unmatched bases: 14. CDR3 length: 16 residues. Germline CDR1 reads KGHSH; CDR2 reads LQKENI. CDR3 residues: CASSQTEGQGVRGYTF. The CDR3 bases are TGTGCCAGCTCACAGACTGAGGGACAGGGAGTGCGAGGCTACACCTTC.

The CDR3 DNA is TGTGCCATCAGTGGAATGGGGAGGTCCCCGACCCTCCACTTT. Translation: CAISGMGRSPTLHF. The chain couples TRBV10-3 to TRBJ1-6; no firm D call. Per the germline V gene, CDR1 is ENHRY and CDR2 is SYGVKD. The length of the CDR3 is 14 residues. Between the trimmed V and J ends, which lost 4 bases and 14 bases, there was a span of 18 bases.

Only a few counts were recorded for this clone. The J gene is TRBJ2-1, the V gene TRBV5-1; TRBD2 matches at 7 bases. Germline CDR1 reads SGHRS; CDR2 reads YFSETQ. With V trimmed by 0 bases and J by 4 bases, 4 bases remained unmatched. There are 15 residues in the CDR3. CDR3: CASSLVAGEYNEQFF. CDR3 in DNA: TGCGCCAGCAGCTTGGTTGCGGGGGAGTACAATGAGCAGTTCTTC.

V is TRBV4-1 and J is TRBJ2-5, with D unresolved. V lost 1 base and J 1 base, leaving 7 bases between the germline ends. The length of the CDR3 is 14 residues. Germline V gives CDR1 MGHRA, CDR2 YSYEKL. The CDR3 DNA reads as TGCGCCAGCAGCCAAGCGCAGTTCCAAGAGACCCAGTACTTC. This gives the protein CASSQAQFQETQYF.

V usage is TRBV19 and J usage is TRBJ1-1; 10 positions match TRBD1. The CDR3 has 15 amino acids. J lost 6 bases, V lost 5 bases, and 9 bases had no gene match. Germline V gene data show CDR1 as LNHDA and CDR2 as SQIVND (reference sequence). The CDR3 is CASSWTGGMGAEAFF. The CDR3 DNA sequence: TGTGCCAGTAGTTGGACAGGGGGAATGGGGGCTGAAGCTTTCTTT.

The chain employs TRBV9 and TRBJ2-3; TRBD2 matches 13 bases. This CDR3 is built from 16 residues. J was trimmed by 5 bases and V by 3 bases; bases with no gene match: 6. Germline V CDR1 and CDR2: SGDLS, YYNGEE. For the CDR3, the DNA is TGTGCCAGCAGCGCGACTAGCGGGGGGCCGGGAGATACGCAGTATTTT. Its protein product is CASSATSGGPGDTQYF. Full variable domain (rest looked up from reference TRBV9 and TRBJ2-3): DSGVTQTPKHLITATGQRVTLRCSPRSGDLSVYWYQQSLDQGLQFLIQYYNGEERAKGNILERFSAQQFPDLHSELNLSSLELGDSALYFCASSATSGGPGDTQYFGPGTRLTVL.

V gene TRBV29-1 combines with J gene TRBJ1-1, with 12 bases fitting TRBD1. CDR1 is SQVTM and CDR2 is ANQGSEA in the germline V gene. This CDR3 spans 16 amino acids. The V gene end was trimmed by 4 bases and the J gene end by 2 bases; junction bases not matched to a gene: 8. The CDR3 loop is CSVGDRGPPPNTEAFF. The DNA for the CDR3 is TGCAGCGTTGGGGACAGGGGGCCACCCCCTAACACTGAAGCTTTCTTT.

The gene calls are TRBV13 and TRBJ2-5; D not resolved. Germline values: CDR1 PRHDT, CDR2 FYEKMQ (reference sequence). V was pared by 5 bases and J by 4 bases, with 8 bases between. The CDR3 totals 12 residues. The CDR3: CASSTRRETQYF. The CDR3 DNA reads TGTGCCAGCAGCACCCGTAGAGAGACCCAGTACTTC. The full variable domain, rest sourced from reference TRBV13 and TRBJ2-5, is AAGVIQSPRHLIKEKRETATLKCYPIPRHDTVYWYQQGPGQDPQFLISFYEKMQSDKGSIPDRFSAQQFSDYHSELNMSSLELGDSALYFCASSTRRETQYFGPGTRLLVL.

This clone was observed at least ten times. CDR3 sequence reads: CASSVDSPPTSEQYF. The DNA for the CDR3 is TGTGCCAGCAGCGTTGACAGCCCACCAACAAGCGAGCAGTACTTC. J is TRBJ2-7 and V is TRBV9; D may be TRBD1 (5 bases). This CDR3 spans 15 amino acids. With 2 bases removed from V and 6 bases from J, the gap between germline ends came to 18 bases. Germline V gene sequence: CDR1 SGDLS, CDR2 YYNGEE.

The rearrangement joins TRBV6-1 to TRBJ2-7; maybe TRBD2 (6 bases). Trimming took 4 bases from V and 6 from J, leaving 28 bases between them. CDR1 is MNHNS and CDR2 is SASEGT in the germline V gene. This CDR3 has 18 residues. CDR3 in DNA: TGTGCCAGCAGTGCCCCCTTAGCCGGGCCGGGGGTCCTTGTCGAGCAGTACTTC. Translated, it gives CASSAPLAGPGVLVEQYF.